The clone carrying this T cell receptor beta chain was observed a few times. What it binds is unknown. Both 60 Vbeta primers and 13 Jbeta primers went into the PCR. Here immunoSEQ multiplex PCR was the method, and the copy in TCRdb shows in-frame clones only, minus some. This sample yields around 95,000 clones, of which 75% to 85% are seen a single time; around 3.7% belongs to the top ten. The source of the sample is a study of cytomegalovirus exposure and HLA in healthy donors. General study points: Equally common other TCR beta chains were less clonally expanded than HLA-associated ones, a later analysis found. Researchers reported from a later analysis that most CMV-associated TCR beta chains appeared HLA-restricted. In a later analysis, V- and J-gene trimming of beta chains associated with a DCLRE1C missense variant, replicated independently.

The CDR3 contains 15 residues. Trimming removed 1 base from V and 7 bases from J, with 13 bases in between. Per germline, CDR1 SNHLY and CDR2 FYNNEI. The sequence was collected from a man between 25 and 39 years old in good health and CMV-seropositive. This sequence joins TRBV2 and TRBJ1-4; D is perhaps TRBD1 (6 bases). The specimen was PBMCs. In nucleotides, the CDR3 is TGTGCCAGCAGTGAAGAGGGGGGGGGTGCTGAAAAACTGTTTTTT. Protein product: CASSEEGGGAEKLFF.